Presented here are 14 T cell receptor beta chains from one specimen sequenced in a study of shared clonotypes between healthy human individuals. Sequenced by immunoSEQ multiplex PCR; TCRdb stores in-frame clones only, minus some. The sample records 1 million to 1.2 million clones, 70% to 85% being singletons. Sequencing was carried out using memory CD4+ T cells from PBMCs. The subset is: CD45RA-negative fraction. The receptors were gathered from a man aged 18-30 years in good health. Some clones in this sample may be carry-over from other donors' samples.

The count of this clone is one. The genes are TRBV6-6 and TRBJ2-5; TRBD2 might be the D (6 bases). Trimming took off 0 bases at V and 3 bases at J, with 11 bases between the two ends. CDR3 length equals 15 residues. The germline gives CDR1 MNHNY, CDR2 SVGAGI (reference sequence). The CDR3 is CASSYSGGVKETQYF. The CDR3 nucleotides read TGTGCCAGCAGTTACTCGGGGGGAGTAAAAGAGACCCAGTACTTC.

V and J are TRBV5-1 and TRBJ2-1; 8 bases agree with TRBD1. The CDR3 has 17 amino acids. CDR1 is SGHRS and CDR2 is YFSETQ in the germline V gene. J gave up 5 bases and V 4 bases, and 14 bases lay outside the gene matches. CDR3 coding DNA: TGCGCCAGCAGCCGTGCCCGAGGGCAGGGGGCCCACAATGAGCAGTTCTTC. Its protein is CASSRARGQGAHNEQFF.

To note about this clone: Other DNA sequences from this sample encode an identical CDR3 as well. The chain combines TRBV5-1 with TRBJ2-2, with TRBD1 matching over 10 bases. CDR3 length: 16 residues. The germline gives CDR1 SGHRS, CDR2 YFSETQ. V lost 2 bases and J lost 2; bases outside the gene matches: 3. The CDR3 reads CASSFGTGDNTGELFF. CDR3 DNA: TGCGCCAGCAGCTTCGGGACAGGGGACAACACCGGGGAGCTGTTTTTT. The full variable domain, with the rest looked up from reference TRBV5-1 and TRBJ2-2, is KAGVTQTPRYLIKTRGQQVTLSCSPISGHRSVSWYQQTPGQGLQFLFEYFSETQRNKGNFPGRFSGRQFSNSRSEMNVSTLELGDSALYLCASSFGTGDNTGELFFGEGSRLTVL.

This chain links TRBV5-5 with TRBJ2-7, with D tentatively TRBD1 or TRBD2 (5 bases each). The germline V gene has CDR1 SGHKS and CDR2 YYEKEE (reference sequence). The length of the CDR3 is 14 residues. V lost 4 bases to trimming and J lost 3 bases, with 14 bases between them. The DNA of the CDR3 is TGTGCCAGCAGCCGTGGGGGAGATGGCTACGAGCAGTACTTC. Translating gives CASSRGGDGYEQYF.

The gene calls are TRBV4-1 and TRBJ1-3; TRBD1 might be the D (5 bases). Germline assignment: CDR1 MGHRA and CDR2 YSYEKL. V lost 3 bases, J lost 1 base, and 10 bases lay in between. The CDR3 extends over 15 amino acids. The CDR3 spells CASSHLRDSGNTIYF. The DNA of the CDR3 is TGCGCCAGCAGCCATCTCAGGGATTCTGGAAACACCATATATTTT.

The V and J genes are TRBV5-1 and TRBJ2-7, with D possibly TRBD2 on 6 matching bases. The CDR3 length is 14 residues. CDR1 SGHRS and CDR2 YFSETQ come from the germline V gene. Trimming removed 2 bases from V and 2 bases from J, with 11 bases in between. The CDR3 DNA is TGCGCCAGCAGCTTAACGCCGGGGGCCTACGAGCAGTACTTC. Protein: CASSLTPGAYEQYF. The full variable domain, its missing parts supplied by reference TRBV5-1 and TRBJ2-7, is KAGVTQTPRYLIKTRGQQVTLSCSPISGHRSVSWYQQTPGQGLQFLFEYFSETQRNKGNFPGRFSGRQFSNSRSEMNVSTLELGDSALYLCASSLTPGAYEQYFGPGTRLTVT.

The V gene is TRBV30, the J gene TRBJ1-5; 7 nucleotides agree with TRBD1. This CDR3 contains 13 residues. CDR1 is GTSNPN, CDR2 SVGIG, per germline (reference sequence). After removal of 5 bases from V and 4 bases from J, the junction contained 5 bases not matched to a gene. CDR3 loop: CAWAGTANQPQHF. The DNA of the CDR3 is TGTGCCTGGGCAGGGACAGCGAATCAGCCCCAGCATTTT.

Regarding this clone: This sample also contains other DNA sequences that code for the same CDR3. The V gene is TRBV5-1, the J gene TRBJ2-5; D remains unclear. The CDR3 has 13 residues. The germline gives CDR1 SGHRS, CDR2 YFSETQ. With 4 bases removed from V and 2 bases from J, the gap between germline ends came to 9 bases. CDR3 loop: CASSASPQETQYF. The CDR3 DNA reads TGCGCCAGCAGCGCTAGTCCTCAAGAGACCCAGTACTTC.

The CDR3 DNA reads TGCGCCAGCAGTGAGTCGACTGGGACCTACAACTATGGCTACACCTTC. It translates to CASSESTGTYNYGYTF. This chain joins TRBV10-1 and TRBJ1-2; tentatively, D is TRBD1 (5 bases). CDR3 size: 16 residues. Germline V gene data show CDR1 as WNHNN and CDR2 as SYGVQD (reference sequence). V lost 0 bases and J lost 2, with 13 bases in between.

The rearrangement uses TRBV2 and TRBJ1-5; possibly TRBD1 for D (5 bases). Germline CDR1 and CDR2: SNHLY and FYNNEI. The CDR3 sequence is 12 residues long. V was clipped by 8 bases and J by 7 bases, with 12 bases between them. CDR3 in DNA: TGTGCCAGCGGAGGGGCCGGGCAGCCCCAGCATTTT. The encoded protein is CASGGAGQPQHF.

The chain has TRBV11-2 and TRBJ1-5, with no clear D. This CDR3 is built from 13 residues. From germline, CDR1 is SGHAT and CDR2 FQNNGV. The ends were cut back, 1 base at V and 4 bases at J, with 5 bases in the middle. The CDR3 loop reads CASSLVGNQPQHF. DNA of the CDR3: TGTGCCAGCAGCTTAGTGGGAAATCAGCCCCAGCATTTT.

In this sample, this clone turned up once. The CDR3 protein is CASSQVSTTGPQETQYF. CDR3 coding DNA: TGCGCCAGCAGCCAAGTTTCTACGACAGGCCCCCAAGAGACCCAGTACTTC. The J gene is TRBJ2-5, the V gene TRBV4-1; a possible D gene is TRBD1 (6 bases). Germline CDR1 is MGHRA and CDR2 is YSYEKL. This CDR3 spans 17 amino acids. V was cut by 1 base and J by 1 base, with 16 bases left in between.

The chain carries TRBV19 and TRBJ1-5; no clear D gene. The germline V and J ends were trimmed by 1 base and 4 bases, with 11 bases remaining between them. CDR3 length: 15 amino acids. Germline CDR1 and CDR2: LNHDA and SQIVND (reference sequence). The CDR3 spells CASSIAGVGNQPQHF. CDR3 in DNA: TGTGCCAGTAGTATAGCTGGGGTCGGGAATCAGCCCCAGCATTTT.

The J gene is TRBJ1-1, the V gene TRBV4-1; 11 nucleotides match TRBD1. The junction had 5 bases not matched to a gene; V was cut back by 5 bases and J by 6 bases. The CDR3 runs 14 residues. The germline gives CDR1 MGHRA, CDR2 YSYEKL. CDR3 amino acids: CASSKDRGQPEAFF. Here the CDR3 DNA reads TGCGCCAGCAGCAAGGACAGGGGGCAGCCTGAAGCTTTCTTT.